This T cell receptor beta chain was profiled in a study of T cell changes during pregnancy in multiple sclerosis. This CDR3 has 14 residues. Trimming cost V 0 bases and J 7 bases, with 10 bases left between them. Germline CDR1 is SEHNR and CDR2 is FQNEAQ (reference sequence). Libraries were prepared by immunoSEQ multiplex PCR; TCRdb keeps only in-frame clonotypes and omits some of them. Found here are around 66,000 clones, 90% to 95% of them singletons; the top ten hold 1% to 1.5%. This rearrangement joins TRBV7-9 to TRBJ1-5; the D gene is possibly TRBD1 (6 bases). Sequenced material: peripheral blood, taken after pregnancy. The receptor was derived from a female donor in good health, enrolled as a control in a pregnancy study. The CDR3 loop is CASSLAGGGQPQHF. The CDR3 DNA sequence: TGTGCCAGCAGCTTAGCCGGTGGGGGCCAGCCCCAGCATTTT.